The clone carrying this T cell receptor beta chain was found once. Its antigen is not identified. At one end, the junction sequence differs from germline, possibly due to a read error. This specimen comes from a study of cytomegalovirus exposure and HLA in healthy donors. Study-level points and caveats: Some 17,000 TCR beta sequences were associated with HLA alleles at 0.05 false discovery rate in a later analysis. An apparent linkage of common viral pathogens to several of the most significant clusters emerged in a later analysis.

Germline lookup yields CDR1 SEHNR and CDR2 FQNEAQ (reference sequence). The CDR3 covers 11 residues. A multiplex PCR was run with 60 Vbeta primers and 13 Jbeta primers. The protocol was immunoSEQ multiplex PCR, while the TCRdb copy is restricted to in-frame clones and leaves out a portion. Here the sample spans about 150,000 clones, 75% to 85% being singletons. Material for sequencing was PBMCs. V is TRBV7-9 and J is TRBJ2-7; TRBD2 might be the D (5 bases). The receptor comes from a human donor in good health. The CDR3 is CSSSLSGEQYF. In DNA, the CDR3 is TGTTCCAGCAGCTTGAGCGGCGAGCAGTACTTC. Variable domain in full (rest from reference TRBV7-9 and TRBJ2-7): DTGVSQNPRHKITKRGQNVTFRCDPISEHNRLYWYRQTLGQGPEFLTYFQNEAQLEKSRLLSDRFSAERPKGSFSTLEIQRTEQGDSAMYLCSSSLSGEQYFGPGTRLTVT.